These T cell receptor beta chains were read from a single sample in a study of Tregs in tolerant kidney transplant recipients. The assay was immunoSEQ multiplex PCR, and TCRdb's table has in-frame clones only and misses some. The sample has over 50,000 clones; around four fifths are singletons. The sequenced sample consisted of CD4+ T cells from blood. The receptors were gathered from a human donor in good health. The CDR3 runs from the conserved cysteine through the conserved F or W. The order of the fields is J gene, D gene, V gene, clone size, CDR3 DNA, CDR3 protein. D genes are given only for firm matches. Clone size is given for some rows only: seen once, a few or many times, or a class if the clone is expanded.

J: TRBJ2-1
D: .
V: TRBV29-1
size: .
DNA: TGCAGCGCCCGTACCGGGACCAACTGGGGGACGAATGAGCAGTTCTTC
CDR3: CSARTGTNWGTNEQFF

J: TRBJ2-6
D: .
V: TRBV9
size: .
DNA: TGTGCCAGCAGCATGCCTGGGGCCAACGTCCTGACTTTC
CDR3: CASSMPGANVLTF

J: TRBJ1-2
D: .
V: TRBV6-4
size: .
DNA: TGTGCCAGCAGTCCCAGGGGAGGCTGGTTCCGGGATGGCTACACCTTC
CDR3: CASSPRGGWFRDGYTF

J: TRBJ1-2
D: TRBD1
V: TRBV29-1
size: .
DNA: TGCAGCGTTGAGAGGCAGGGGGCCAACTATGGCTACACCTTC
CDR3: CSVERQGANYGYTF

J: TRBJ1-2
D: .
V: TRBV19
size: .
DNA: TGTGCCAGTAGTCCGGACGGGTCGGATGGCTACACCTTC
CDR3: CASSPDGSDGYTF

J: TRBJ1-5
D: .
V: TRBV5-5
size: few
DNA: TGTGCCAGCGGGCAGATCAATCAGCCCCAGCATTTT
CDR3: CASGQINQPQHF

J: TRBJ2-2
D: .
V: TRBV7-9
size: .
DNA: TGTGCCAGCACCCCTACAACTAACACCGGGGAGCTGTTTTTT
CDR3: CASTPTTNTGELFF

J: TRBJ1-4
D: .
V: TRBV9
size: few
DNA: TGTGCCAGCAGCGTAGGAGGCAGGGACGATGAAAAACTGTTTTTT
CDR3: CASSVGGRDDEKLFF

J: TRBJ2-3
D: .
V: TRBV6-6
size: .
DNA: TGTGCCAGCCTCCCCCGGGGCGGGACTCCGGAGGCGACGCAGTATTTT
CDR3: CASLPRGGTPEATQYF

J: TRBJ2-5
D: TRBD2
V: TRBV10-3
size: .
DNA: TGTGCCATCAGTGAGGGCGGACTAGGAAGGGGTAGGGAGACCCAGTACTTC
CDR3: CAISEGGLGRGRETQYF

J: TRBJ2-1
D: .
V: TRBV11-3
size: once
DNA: TGTGCCAGCAGCTCGAACAATGAGCAGTTCTTC
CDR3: CASSSNNEQFF

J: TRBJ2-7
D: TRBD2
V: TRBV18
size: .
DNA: TGTGCCAGCTCACCCTGGACTAGCGGGAGTTTGGACGAGCAGTACTTC
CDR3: CASSPWTSGSLDEQYF

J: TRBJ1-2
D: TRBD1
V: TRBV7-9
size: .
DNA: TGTGCCAGCACCCCGGGCCCTGACAGGGGGCGTCGGGGCTACACCTTC
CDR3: CASTPGPDRGRRGYTF

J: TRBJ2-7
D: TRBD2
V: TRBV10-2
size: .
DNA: TGCGCCAGCAGCTCGCCGGCACTAGCGGGAGGGCCGTACGAGCAGTACTTC
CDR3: CASSSPALAGGPYEQYF

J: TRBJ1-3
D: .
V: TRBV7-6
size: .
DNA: TGTGCCAGCAGCCCTCAAACAGGGTTTGGAAACACCATATATTTT
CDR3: CASSPQTGFGNTIYF

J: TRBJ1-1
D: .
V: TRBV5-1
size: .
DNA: TGCGCCAGCAGTCCCGTGGGGGGGTTGAACACTGAAGCTTTCTTT
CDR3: CASSPVGGLNTEAFF

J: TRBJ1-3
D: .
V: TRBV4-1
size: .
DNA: TGCGCCAGCAGCCTTCGGGACCGAAGCTCTGGAAACACCATATATTTT
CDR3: CASSLRDRSSGNTIYF

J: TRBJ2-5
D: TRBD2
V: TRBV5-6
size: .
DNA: TGTGCCAGCAGCTTGTGGAAGACTAGCGGGACCCAAGAGACCCAGTACTTC
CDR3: CASSLWKTSGTQETQYF

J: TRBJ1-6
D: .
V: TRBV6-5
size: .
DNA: TGTGCCAGCAGCCGACAGAATTCACCCCTCCACTTT
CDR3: CASSRQNSPLHF

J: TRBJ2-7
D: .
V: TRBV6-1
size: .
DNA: TGTGCCAGCAGTGAGATGTACGAGCAGTACTTC
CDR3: CASSEMYEQYF

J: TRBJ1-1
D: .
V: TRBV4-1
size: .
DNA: TGCGCCAGCAGCCAATTTGGGCCCACTGAAGCTTTCTTT
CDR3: CASSQFGPTEAFF

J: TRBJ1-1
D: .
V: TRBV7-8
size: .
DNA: TGTGCCAGCAGCTTCGGGACAAACACTGAAGCTTTCTTT
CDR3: CASSFGTNTEAFF

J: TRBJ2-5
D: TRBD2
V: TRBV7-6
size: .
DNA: TGTGCCAGCAGCTTAGGAACCGGGACTAGGCAGACCCAGTACTTC
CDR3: CASSLGTGTRQTQYF

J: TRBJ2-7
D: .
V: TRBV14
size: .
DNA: TGTGCCAGCAGCCAAGATGTATCGGGGGTTGGGCAGTACTTC
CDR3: CASSQDVSGVGQYF

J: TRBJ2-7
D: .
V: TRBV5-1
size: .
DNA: TGCGCCAGCAGCTTACCAGACAGACCCTACGAGCAGTACTTC
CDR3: CASSLPDRPYEQYF

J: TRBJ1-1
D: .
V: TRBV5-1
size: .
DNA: TGCGCCAGCACCCTTGAGGACGGAAGTGAAGCTTTCTTT
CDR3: CASTLEDGSEAFF

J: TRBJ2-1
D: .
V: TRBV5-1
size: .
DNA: TGCGCCAGCAAGGAGACGGGACGATACAATGAGCAGTTCTTC
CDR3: CASKETGRYNEQFF